The present entry profiles one T cell receptor beta chain with its context. Antigen unknown. Germline CDR1 is SEHNR and CDR2 is FQNEAQ (reference sequence). The CDR3 has 15 residues. The V gene lost 2 bases and the J gene lost 2 bases, with 10 bases spanning the gap. Primed by a sample-barcoded 5' primer and a J-beta primer mix, a second PCR proceeded for 7 to 11 cycles. TCRdb fed the 5' RACE reads into MiXCR, producing one record per CDR3 protein. In the table there are 1.4 million to 1.5 million distinct CDR3 sequences, around 39% of which are singletons. This entry belongs to a study of blood T cells in healthy people across ages. Study-level points and caveats: Donor CMV infection status was unknown, possibly confounding age-related changes in expanded clonotypes.

Source material: blood. This sequence was found in a woman aged 18-29 years in good health. The rearrangement joins TRBV7-9 to TRBJ1-5; D remains ambiguous. CDR3 protein: CASSLIGDGNQPQHF. As DNA, the CDR3 is TGTGCCAGCAGCTTAATAGGAGATGGCAATCAGCCCCAGCATTTT.